The next 4 T cell receptor beta chains were all read from a single sample in a study of OX40 agonist ivuxolimab in advanced cancers. Repertoires were generated with immunoSEQ multiplex PCR, while TCRdb's copy carries only in-frame clones and drops some. The table includes about 64,000 clones, 84% detected once. The sequences come from CD4+ or CD8+ T cells sorted from blood, collected in a trial of the OX40 agonist ivuxolimab. These receptors all come from an adult with an advanced solid tumor such as melanoma, head and neck, liver or kidney cancer.

This clone was observed a single time. The chain is built from TRBV30 and TRBJ1-5; 8 nucleotides match TRBD1. CDR3 length: 14 amino acids. Looked up from germline, CDR1 is GTSNPN and CDR2 is SVGIG (reference sequence). Trimming cost V 1 base and J 7 bases; bases outside gene matches: 6. The CDR3 spells CAWSAQGARQPQHF. CDR3 DNA: TGTGCCTGGAGTGCCCAGGGGGCTCGGCAGCCCCAGCATTTT.

The chain uses TRBV7-2 and TRBJ2-1; possibly TRBD2 for D (5 bases). The CDR3 sequence is 15 residues long. V was cut by 3 bases and J by 1 base, with 10 bases left in between. The germline V gene encodes CDR1 SGHTA and CDR2 FQGNSA. The CDR3, as DNA: TGTGCCAGCAGCTTCCGGGGAGCGTCCTACAATGAGCAGTTCTTC. Encoded protein: CASSFRGASYNEQFF.

The chain recombines TRBV10-2 with TRBJ1-2, with a tentative D call TRBD1 (5 bases). Germline assignment: CDR1 WSHSY and CDR2 SAAADI. The CDR3 spans 12 residues. The CDR3 sequence is CAIAGSFYGYTF. The DNA for the CDR3 is TGCGCTATAGCAGGGAGTTTTTATGGCTACACCTTC.

The chain uses TRBV11-3 and TRBJ1-1; D gene unclear. Germline assignment: CDR1 SGHNT and CDR2 YENEEA. CDR3 length: 13 residues. The V gene lost 6 bases and the J gene lost 4 bases, with 12 bases spanning the gap. The CDR3 DNA reads as TGTGCCAGCAGTCAAGGACGGGCCACTGAAGCTTTCTTT. Translation gives CASSQGRATEAFF.